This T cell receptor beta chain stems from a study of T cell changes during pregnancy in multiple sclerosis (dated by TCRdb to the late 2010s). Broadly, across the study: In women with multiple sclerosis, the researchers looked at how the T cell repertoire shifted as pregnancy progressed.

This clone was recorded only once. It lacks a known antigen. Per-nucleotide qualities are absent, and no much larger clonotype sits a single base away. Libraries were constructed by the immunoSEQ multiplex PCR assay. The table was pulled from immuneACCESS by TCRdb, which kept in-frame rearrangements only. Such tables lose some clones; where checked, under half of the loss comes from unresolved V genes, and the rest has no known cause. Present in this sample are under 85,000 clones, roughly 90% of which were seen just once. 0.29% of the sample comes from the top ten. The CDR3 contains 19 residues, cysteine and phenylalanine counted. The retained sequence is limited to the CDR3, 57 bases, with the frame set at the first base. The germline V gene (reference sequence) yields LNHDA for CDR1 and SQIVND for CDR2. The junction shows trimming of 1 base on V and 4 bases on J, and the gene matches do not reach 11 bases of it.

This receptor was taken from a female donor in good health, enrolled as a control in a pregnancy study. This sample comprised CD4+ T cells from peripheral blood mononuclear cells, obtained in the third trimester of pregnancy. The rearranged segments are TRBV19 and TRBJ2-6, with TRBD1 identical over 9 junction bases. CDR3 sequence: CASSIAAGTGSLGANVLTF. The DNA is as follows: TGTGCCAGTAGTATAGCTGCCGGGACAGGGAGTCTGGGGGCCAACGTCCTGACTTTC.